A single T cell receptor beta chain is shown here with its context. CDR3 length: 19 amino acids. Per germline, CDR1 SEHNR and CDR2 FQNEAQ (reference sequence). The V end was cut by 5 bases, the J end by 0 bases, with 24 bases between. Source study methods: For nucleated cells, counts were estimated from reference gene primer amplification. TCRdb keeps only in-frame clones here, not all; method: immunoSEQ multiplex PCR. V, J and clone size are taken as reported in that table, and D and trimming were inferred from the DNA itself. This table holds some 150,000 clones, approximately 83% found once. This sample stems from a study of blood T cell repertoires in COVID-19. Background on the study: COVID-19 samples, acute and convalescent, were from the United States, Italy and Spain.

The gene calls are TRBV7-9 and TRBJ2-3, with D tentatively TRBD2 (6 bases). Material: peripheral blood. This sequence was found in a human donor in a cohort sampled during active COVID-19. The CDR3 sequence is CASSGKEGSGRPSTDTQYF. CDR3 DNA sequence: TGTGCCAGCAGCGGTAAGGAGGGCTCCGGACGGCCTAGCACAGATACGCAGTATTTT.